The 18 T cell receptor beta chains listed next were all sequenced from one sample in a study of blood T cells in healthy people across ages. The use of a sample-barcoded 5' primer and a J-beta primer mix characterized a second PCR of roughly 7 to 11 cycles. TCRdb called the 5' RACE reads again in MiXCR, with one record for every CDR3 protein. The table has under 1,100,000 distinct CDR3 sequences, around 27% seen once. These data were also reused for a study on T cells of mothers and their children.

The sequenced sample was blood. The origin of the receptors is a girl aged 2-9 years in good health.

A few counts support this clonotype. The chain carries TRBV5-1 and TRBJ2-1; D ambiguous. CDR3 length equals 17 residues. CDR1 SGHRS and CDR2 YFSETQ come from the germline V gene. V dropped 0 bases and J dropped 5 bases, with 18 bases sitting between them. The CDR3 sequence: CASSLDPTWGPNNEQFF. The CDR3 coding sequence is TGCGCCAGCAGCTTGGACCCTACGTGGGGTCCAAACAATGAGCAGTTCTTC.

The CDR3 bases are TGTGCCACCACGGGGCGGGAAGGATACGAGCAGTACTTC. It translates to CATTGREGYEQYF. The genes are TRBV12-3 or TRBV12-4 and TRBJ2-5; D is possibly TRBD2 (6 bases). The J call may be in error: the DNA end matches TRBJ2-7 better. CDR3 length: 13 residues.

This rearrangement joins TRBV29-1 to TRBJ1-5, with D uncertain. CDR1 and CDR2 from the germline V gene are SQVTM and ANQGSEA. This CDR3 is built from 13 residues. The V end was cut by 6 bases, the J end by 9 bases, with 18 bases between. The CDR3 sequence: CSVAPGVGGPQHF. The CDR3 DNA sequence: TGCAGCGTAGCCCCAGGTGTCGGTGGGCCCCAGCATTTT. Full variable domain (remainder filled in from reference TRBV29-1 and TRBJ1-5): SAVISQKPSRDICQRGTSLTIQCQVDSQVTMMFWYRQQPGQSLTLIATANQGSEATYESGFVIDKFPISRPNLTFSTLTVSNMSPEDSSIYLCSVAPGVGGPQHFGDGTRLSIL.

This clonotype was counted only a few times. The chain has TRBV7-2 and TRBJ1-2; D gene ambiguous. This CDR3 region has 12 residues. Trimming cost V 7 bases and J 4 bases, with 10 bases left between them. CDR1 is SGHTA and CDR2 is FQGNSA in the germline V gene. The CDR3 spells CASTSVGYGYTF. The CDR3 nucleotides are TGTGCCAGCACCTCCGTCGGCTATGGCTACACCTTC.

This clonotype has more than one count but fewer than ten. The chain recombines TRBV29-1 with TRBJ2-5; D not resolved. The germline V and J ends were trimmed by 0 bases and 5 bases, with 13 bases remaining between them. CDR1 is SQVTM, CDR2 ANQGSEA, per germline. This CDR3 contains 14 residues. CDR3 residues: CSVEDYSTSETQYF. The CDR3 DNA is TGCAGCGTTGAAGATTACAGCACCTCTGAGACCCAGTACTTC.

This sequence joins TRBV4-3 and TRBJ1-6; D might be TRBD1 (5 bases). V was clipped by 0 bases and J by 6 bases, with 9 bases between them. There are 15 residues in the CDR3. The V gene's germline CDR1 is LGHNA and CDR2 YSLEER. The CDR3 bases are TGCGCCAGCAGCCAAGACCGGGACGGTAATTCACCCCTCCACTTT. Translation: CASSQDRDGNSPLHF.

This clonotype turned up a few times. The CDR3 here is CASSFTGLDTGELFF. As DNA, the CDR3 is TGCGCCAGCAGCTTTACGGGACTCGACACCGGGGAGCTGTTTTTT. This chain joins TRBV5-1 and TRBJ2-2, with D possibly matching TRBD2 (6 bases). The length of the CDR3 is 15 residues. With 2 bases removed from V and 3 bases from J, the gap between germline ends came to 11 bases. Germline V CDR1 and CDR2: SGHRS, YFSETQ.

The chain couples TRBV5-1 to TRBJ2-7, with D perhaps matching TRBD1 (6 bases). Trimming removed 4 bases at V and 7 bases at J, with 18 bases between. The CDR3 runs to 14 residues. Germline V gene data show CDR1 as SGHRS and CDR2 as YFSETQ. The CDR3 protein is CASSLRDTEGEQYF. CDR3 nucleotides: TGCGCCAGCAGCCTCCGGGACACCGAAGGGGAGCAGTACTTC.

This clonotype was detected only a few times. The chain uses TRBV20-1 and TRBJ2-5; no clear D gene. The end of the DNA aligns better with TRBJ2-7, so the J call may be wrong. The CDR3 covers 13 residues. CDR1 is DFQATT and CDR2 is SNEGSKA in the germline V gene (reference sequence). The CDR3 DNA is TGCAGTGCTAGAGACGGCAGCACCTACGAGCAGTACTTC. Translating it yields CSARDGSTYEQYF.

There are a few counts of this clonotype. The V and J genes are TRBV11-1 and TRBJ2-5; 13 bases line up with TRBD2. The end of the DNA fits TRBJ2-1 better, so the J call may be wrong. The germline CDR1 and CDR2 sequences are SGHAT and FQDESV (reference sequence). The CDR3 loop spans 15 amino acids. CDR3 nucleotide sequence: TGTGCCAGCAGCGCGACTAGCGGGGGGTACAATGAGCAGTTCTTC. The encoded protein is CASSATSGGYNEQFF.

This clonotype was observed once. The V and J genes are TRBV5-3 and TRBJ1-2; D gene unclear. TRBV5-3 is assigned to the ORF class and has an uncertain function. The CDR3 covers 16 residues. V lost 2 bases and J 4 bases, leaving 18 bases between the germline ends. CDR3 region: CARSFDRARLFYGYTF. DNA for the CDR3: TGTGCCAGAAGCTTTGACCGGGCCCGCCTATTCTATGGCTACACCTTC.

This clonotype occurred a few times. V and J are TRBV4-2 and TRBJ2-5, with TRBD2 matching over 9 bases. J gave up 3 bases and V 1 base, and 12 bases lay outside the gene matches. CDR1 is LGHNA, CDR2 YNFKEQ, per germline. The CDR3 loop spans 18 amino acids. The CDR3 bases are TGTGCCAGCAGCCAAGGAGGATACGGGCTAGCGGGAAAAGAGACCCAGTACTTC. This gives the protein CASSQGGYGLAGKETQYF.

Points on this clonotype: This may be a read error: a much more frequent sequence differs by one nucleotide. J is TRBJ2-7 and V is TRBV7-9; 7 bases match TRBD1. The CDR3 runs to 15 residues. Per the germline V gene, CDR1 is SEHNR and CDR2 is FQNEAQ (reference sequence). The CDR3 sequence: CAGSLATGTSGEQYF. In DNA form, the CDR3 reads TGTGCCGGCAGCTTGGCGACAGGGACGTCGGGCGAGCAGTACTTC.

The rearrangement joins TRBV5-1 to TRBJ2-1; TRBD1 aligns across 8 bases. The J call may be faulty, since TRBJ2-7 better matches the DNA end. Germline V gene lookup returns CDR1 SGHRS and CDR2 YFSETQ. The CDR3 is 15 residues long. CDR3: CASTFGGQAFGEQYF. CDR3 sequence (DNA): TGCGCCAGCACCTTTGGGGGACAGGCCTTTGGCGAGCAGTACTTC.

There are a few counts of this clonotype. V is TRBV2 and J is TRBJ1-5; 7 positions agree with TRBD1. V trimming: 3 bases; J trimming: 3 bases; junction bases outside the gene matches: 29. Germline V gene sequence: CDR1 SNHLY, CDR2 FYNNEI. The CDR3 runs to 23 residues. The CDR3 DNA reads as TGTGCCAGCAGTGACGGACCACTTAAGGGCGCTGGTTTTAAGACAGGGCCCAATCAGCCCCAGCATTTT. It encodes CASSDGPLKGAGFKTGPNQPQHF.

This clonotype was found many times. The gene calls are TRBV7-2 and TRBJ2-1, with 7 bases identical to TRBD1. CDR1 and CDR2 from the germline V gene are SGHTA and FQGNSA. Trimming at V came to 7 bases and at J to 4 bases, leaving 10 bases not matched to a gene. The CDR3 is 15 residues long. This CDR3 is CASIPRTGLYNEQFF. In DNA, the CDR3 is TGTGCCAGCATCCCCCGGACAGGCTTATACAATGAGCAGTTCTTC.

This clonotype was recorded a few times. The chain is built from TRBV27 and TRBJ2-7; TRBD1 might be the D (5 bases). The germline V gene has CDR1 MNHEY and CDR2 SMNVEV (reference sequence). V lost 3 bases and J lost 2, with 17 bases in between. This CDR3 is 16 amino acids long. CDR3 in DNA: TGTGCCAGCAGTTTTCTTTATCAGGGCATTGCCTACGAGCAGTACTTC. Encoded protein: CASSFLYQGIAYEQYF.

This clonotype was seen more than once but under ten times. The V and J genes are TRBV12-3 or TRBV12-4 and TRBJ2-1; D unclear. Trimming removed 2 bases from V and 7 bases from J, with 12 bases in between. The CDR3 totals 14 residues. CDR3 sequence: CASSLWLGPNEQFF. The CDR3 nucleotides read TGTGCCAGCAGTTTATGGCTCGGGCCGAATGAGCAGTTCTTC.